One sample yielded the 2 T cell receptor beta chains listed below, sequenced in a study of cytotoxic CD8 clonotypes in ibrutinib-treated CLL (dated by TCRdb to the early 2020s). The time point label here, explained by the study, means: progressive disease on ibrutinib. Libraries came from the immunoSEQ multiplex PCR assay. TCRdb retrieved this table from immuneACCESS and kept in-frame rearrangements only. Not all clones are present; in checked studies, unresolved V genes account for under half, and no reason is known for the remainder. In this sample the table shows 250,000 to 350,000 clones, 76% of which occur a single time. The top ten clonotypes cover 5.6% of the sample. The sample was PBMCs, taken at disease progression, from a patient treated with ibrutinib. The source of these receptors is a human donor with chronic lymphocytic leukemia.

In this sample, this clone turned up a few times. This chain connects TRBV9 to TRBJ2-2; D possibly matches TRBD1 or TRBD2 (5 bases each). CDR1 and CDR2 from the germline V gene are SGDLS and YYNGEE. The V end lost 0 bases, the J end lost 7 bases, and 16 bases lay between the germline ends. This CDR3 region has 16 residues. CDR3 DNA sequence: TGTGCCAGCAGCGTAGTGAGGGGTCGAACGCTCGGGGAGCTGTTTTTT. Translating it yields CASSVVRGRTLGELFF.

The chain couples TRBV25-1 to TRBJ2-5; D ambiguous. The germline V gene has CDR1 MGHDK and CDR2 SYGVNS. This CDR3 region has 10 residues. Between the trimmed V and J ends, which lost 5 bases and 5 bases, there was a span of 3 bases. CDR3 coding DNA: TGTGCCAGCAGTTTCGAGACCCAGTACTTC. Its translation is CASSFETQYF. The whole variable domain, remainder taken from reference TRBV25-1 and TRBJ2-5, is EADIYQTPRYLVIGTGKKITLECSQTMGHDKMYWYQQDPGMELHLIHYSYGVNSTEKGDLSSESTVSRIRTEHFPLTLESARPSHTSQYLCASSFETQYFGPGTRLLVL.